Here is one TCR beta chain with its context. Its antigen remains unidentified. These data belong to a study of graft-versus-host responses after intestinal transplantation. Study at large: Induction with anti-thymocyte globulin, then tacrolimus and steroids for around three years, was given to all recipients.

Profiled with immunoSEQ multiplex PCR; TCRdb holds only in-frame clones, not every one. Among tens of thousands of clones listed, over 80% were seen once. The CDR3 loop spans 15 amino acids. Sequencing was performed on unstimulated CD8+ T cells sorted from spleen or lymph node cells, taken before intestinal transplant. The sequence was collected from a human donor who received an intestinal transplant. The chain is built from TRBV21-1 and TRBJ2-7; whether TRBD1, the table's D call, matches the DNA was not checked. TRBV21-1 is annotated as a pseudogene. This CDR3 reads CASSTGQGMTYEQYF. CDR3 in DNA: TGTGCCAGCAGCACGGGACAGGGGATGACCTACGAGCAGTACTTC.